Presented here are 18 T cell receptor beta chains from one specimen sequenced in a study of T cells in women clearing cervical HPV infection. Sequencing used immunoSEQ multiplex PCR; TCRdb keeps in-frame clones, though not all of them. The sample has roughly 49,000 clones; the top ten hold more than 0.8%. Sequencing was carried out using blood buffy coat. These TCRs come from a woman between 18 and 70 years old with a cervical HPV16 infection that either progressed to CIN3+ or cleared (not recorded which).

Points on this clone: The CDR3 extends 3 residues past the end of the read, so its final part is completed from the germline J gene. The V call is TRBV28, the J call TRBJ1-4; D gene uncertain. Germline assignment: CDR1 MDHEN and CDR2 SYDVKM. Between the trimmed V and J ends, which lost 6 bases and 4 bases, there was a span of 3 bases. The CDR3 length is 11 residues. The part of the CDR3 DNA that was read is TGTGCCAGCAGCAGTAATGAAAAA. Translating it yields CASSSNEK. The full CDR3 reads CASSSNEKLFF.

CDR3 protein: CASSPRGANDYTF. The part of the CDR3 DNA that was read is TGTGCCAGCAGCCCACGGGGGGCCAATGAC. The chain is built from TRBV7-2 and TRBJ1-2; a weak D match, TRBD1 (6 bases). With the read ending 3 residues before the CDR3 end, the germline J gene is used to fill in that end. Germline loops: CDR1 SGHTA, CDR2 FQGNSA. The CDR3 has 13 residues. The variable domain in full, completed from reference TRBV7-2 and TRBJ1-2, reads GAGVSQSPSNKVTEKGKDVELRCDPISGHTALYWYRQSLGQGLEFLIYFQGNSAPDKSGLPSDRFSAERTGGSVSTLTIQRTQQEDSAVYLCASSPRGANDYTFGSGTRLTVV.

Note on this clone: The read is 3 residues too short to cover the CDR3 end, so that end is filled in from the germline J gene. The rearrangement joins TRBV5-1 to TRBJ2-5; the match to TRBD1 covers 7 bases. Germline V lookup: CDR1 SGHRS, CDR2 YFSETQ. V was pared by 7 bases and J by 4 bases, with 7 bases of the junction left unmatched. The CDR3 is made up of 13 amino acids. CDR3 DNA, as far as it was read: TGCGCCAGCTCGCTAGGGGGCGGAGAGACC. Translating it yields CASSLGGGET. The entire CDR3 sequence reads CASSLGGGETQYF.

Concerning this clone: The CDR3 end falls 3 residues outside the read, so it is completed with the germline J gene. V is TRBV10-3 and J is TRBJ1-1; TRBD1 is a possible D gene (6 bases). Germline V gene lookup returns CDR1 ENHRY and CDR2 SYGVKD. V was shortened by 4 bases and J by 5 bases, with 14 bases between the two germline ends. The CDR3 consists of 14 residues. Partial CDR3 DNA: TGTGCCATCAGTGGTACAGGGTTCGGGACTGAA. This sequence encodes CAISGTGFGTE. The whole CDR3 sequence reads CAISGTGFGTEAFF.

With respect to this clone: Read sequence stops 3 residues before the CDR3 end, and the germline J gene provides the missing end. This rearrangement joins TRBV20-1 to TRBJ1-5; TRBD1 might be the D (6 bases). Germline V gives CDR1 DFQATT, CDR2 SNEGSKA (reference sequence). Trimming removed 0 bases at V and 7 bases at J, with 16 bases between. CDR3 size: 15 residues. CDR3 loop: CSARDSVRGWQPQHF. CDR3 DNA, as far as it was read: TGCAGTGCTAGAGATTCTGTCAGGGGTTGGCAGCCC.

Regarding this clone: From the germline J gene comes the end of the CDR3, since the read stops 3 residues before it. The J gene is TRBJ2-1, the V gene TRBV19, with a weak D call TRBD1 (6 bases). Germline lookup yields CDR1 LNHDA and CDR2 SQIVND (reference sequence). The CDR3 totals 14 residues. V was shortened by 0 bases and J by 9 bases, with 12 bases between the two germline ends. The CDR3: CASSIDLGALEQFF. The CDR3 bases that were read are TGTGCCAGTAGTATAGATCTGGGGGCGCTTGAG.

About this clone itself: The read terminates 3 residues before the CDR3 end, so the remaining end is supplied by the germline J gene. The rearrangement links TRBV18 to TRBJ2-3; 8 nucleotides align to TRBD1. The CDR3 is made up of 15 amino acids. Germline V gene data show CDR1 as KGHSH and CDR2 as LQKENI. CDR3 sequence: CASSPTGVSGQPQYF. The covered CDR3 bases are TGTGCCAGCTCACCGACAGGGGTGTCTGGACAGCCG.

In the case of this clone: The CDR3 end lies 3 residues beyond the end of the read and is filled in from the germline J gene. J is TRBJ2-3 and V is TRBV13, with D perhaps TRBD2 (6 bases). Germline V gene data show CDR1 as PRHDT and CDR2 as FYEKMQ (reference sequence). Trimming left V 4 bases short and J 2 bases short, with 13 bases between. The CDR3 runs to 15 residues. CDR3 region: CASSSRLVLTDTQYF. The DNA read from the CDR3 is TGTGCCAGCAGCTCCCGACTAGTCCTCACAGATACG. Based on the CDR3 plus reference TRBV13 and TRBJ2-3, the full variable domain is AAGVIQSPRHLIKEKRETATLKCYPIPRHDTVYWYQQGPGQDPQFLISFYEKMQSDKGSIPDRFSAQQFSDYHSELNMSSLELGDSALYFCASSSRLVLTDTQYFGPGTRLTVL.

On this clone: Sequencing ends 3 residues short of the CDR3 end; the germline J gene provides the rest. The chain carries TRBV5-1 and TRBJ2-1, with 8 bases fitting TRBD1. Per germline, CDR1 SGHRS and CDR2 YFSETQ. The CDR3 has 15 amino acids. The junction had 11 bases not matched to a gene; V was cut back by 3 bases and J by 9 bases. CDR3 DNA, as far as it was read: TGCGCCAGCAGCTCGGGACAGGCGCAGAGGGTTGAG. This codes for CASSSGQAQRVE. Given in full, the CDR3 is CASSSGQAQRVEQFF.

With regard to this clone: The missing CDR3 end, 3 residues past where the read stops, is filled in from the germline J gene. The J gene is TRBJ1-1, the V gene TRBV7-6; D perhaps matches TRBD1 (5 bases). The V gene's germline CDR1 is SGHVS and CDR2 FNYEAQ. The CDR3 has 16 amino acids. V was pared by 4 bases and J by 3 bases, with 18 bases between. The CDR3 sequence is CASSSLLRGRDTEAFF. The CDR3 DNA, read in part, is TGTGCCAGCAGCTCCCTCCTCCGGGGGAGGGACACTGAA.

Regarding this clone: Read coverage stops 3 residues before the CDR3 terminus; the germline J gene supplies the remainder. The V gene is TRBV18, the J gene TRBJ2-4, with D possibly matching TRBD1 (6 bases). The germline CDR1 and CDR2 sequences are KGHSH and LQKENI. The CDR3 has 15 residues. CDR3 sequence: CASSPRETGVYGQYF. The covered CDR3 bases are TGTGCCAGCTCACCAAGAGAGACAGGAGTCTATGGT.

With respect to this clone: The read halts 3 residues ahead of the CDR3 end, with the missing end drawn from the germline J gene. This chain connects TRBV12-3 or TRBV12-4 to TRBJ1-3, with D perhaps matching TRBD1 (5 bases). The CDR3 is made up of 15 amino acids. Trimming cost V 5 bases and J 2 bases, with 13 bases left between them. The CDR3 sequence: CASSALRGAGNTIYF. The CDR3 bases that were read are TGTGCCAGCAGTGCATTGCGGGGGGCTGGAAACACC.

Note on this clone: The sequenced fragment ends 3 residues before the CDR3 boundary, so the rest is inferred from the germline J gene. The gene calls are TRBV4-1 and TRBJ1-5; D possibly corresponds to TRBD1 (6 bases). The CDR3 runs to 16 residues. V lost 0 bases to trimming and J lost 8 bases, with 17 bases between them. CDR1 and CDR2 from the germline V gene are MGHRA and YSYEKL. CDR3 DNA (partial): TGCGCCAGCAGCCAAGAAGGACAGAGTATAAGCGAGCCC. Amino acid sequence: CASSQEGQSISEP. The complete CDR3 sequence is CASSQEGQSISEPQHF.

As for this clone: The read ends 3 residues shy of where the CDR3 ends; the end is completed using the germline J gene. The chain links TRBV2 to TRBJ2-2; the D is unclear. In germline, CDR1 is SNHLY, CDR2 FYNNEI. With 6 bases removed from V and 3 bases from J, the gap between germline ends came to 8 bases. This CDR3 region has 13 residues. The CDR3 sequence is CASRGTHTGELFF. Incomplete CDR3 DNA: TGTGCCAGCAGGGGCACACACACCGGGGAG.

Regarding this clone: With the read ending 3 residues before the CDR3 end, the germline J gene is used to fill in that end. The chain uses TRBV20-1 and TRBJ2-1; 10 bases match TRBD1. Unmatched junction bases numbered 6, after V lost 3 bases and J lost 1 base. The CDR3 contains 16 residues. Germline V gives CDR1 DFQATT, CDR2 SNEGSKA (reference sequence). Partial CDR3 DNA: TGCAGTGCTAGTGACCCGGGACAGGGGTCCTACAATGAG. Translated, it gives CSASDPGQGSYNE. The CDR3 as a whole reads CSASDPGQGSYNEQFF.

For this clone: The CDR3 goes on 3 residues after the read ends, and that part is filled in from the germline J gene. Other DNA sequences in this sample translate to the same CDR3. The chain carries TRBV2 and TRBJ1-4, with a weak D call TRBD1 (5 bases). Germline-derived CDR1 and CDR2 are SNHLY and FYNNEI. CDR3 length equals 14 residues. V was trimmed by 8 bases and J by 4 bases, leaving 14 bases between them. The CDR3 DNA, read in part, is TGTGCCAGCTGGGGAGGGCAGGGTAATGAAAAA. Translating it yields CASWGGQGNEK. The whole CDR3 sequence reads CASWGGQGNEKLFF.

Comment on this clone: The read falls 3 residues short of the CDR3 end, and the missing part is taken from the germline J gene. This chain joins TRBV5-5 and TRBJ1-2; D possibly corresponds to TRBD1 (5 bases). Germline V gene lookup returns CDR1 SGHKS and CDR2 YYEKEE (reference sequence). This CDR3 spans 13 amino acids. V lost 0 bases to trimming and J lost 3 bases, with 6 bases between them. The CDR3 reads CASSLGGDYGYTF. The part of the CDR3 DNA that was read is TGTGCCAGCAGCTTGGGGGGGGACTATGGC.

Comment on this clone: Sequencing ends 3 residues short of the CDR3 end; the germline J gene provides the rest. This chain joins TRBV12-3 or TRBV12-4 and TRBJ1-6; 7 positions agree with TRBD1. CDR3 length equals 15 residues. Trimming removed 5 bases from V and 5 bases from J; junction bases left unmatched: 6. CDR3 amino acids: CASSPSDRDNSPLHF. The CDR3 bases that were read are TGTGCCAGCAGTCCGAGTGACAGGGATAATTCACCC.